This is a list of T cell receptor beta chains from one sample in a study of CD4 and CD8 cells across lung adenocarcinoma regions. TCRdb re-called the PCR reads with MiXCR, one entry per CDR3 protein. The sample has a few thousand distinct CDR3 sequences; 55% to 60% are singletons. The sample comprised CD4+ T cells from the margin of a lung tumor. Receptor source: a female donor with lung adenocarcinoma. The CD4 and CD8 labels of this study may be unreliable. Each CDR3 is given with its conserved first and last residue. D genes are given only for firm matches. Size values are once, few and many counts, or a class for expanded clones, and some rows have none.

TRBV6-1	TRBJ2-2	-	TRBD2	TGTGCCAGCAAAAAGACGGGGGGGGACACCGGGGAGCTGTTTTTT	CASKKTGGDTGELFF
TRBV27	TRBJ2-1	-	TRBD2	TGTGCCAGCAGGGACGGGACTAGCGGCTACAATGAGCAGTTCTTC	CASRDGTSGYNEQFF
TRBV11-2	TRBJ2-1	-	TRBD2	TGTGCCAGCAGCTTCGGACTAGCGGGATTTTTCAATGAGCAGTTCTTC	CASSFGLAGFFNEQFF
TRBV28	TRBJ2-6	-	TRBD1	TGTGCCAGCAGATCCGGGACAGGAGACTCTGGGGCCAACGTCCTGACTTTC	CASRSGTGDSGANVLTF
TRBV4-1	TRBJ1-2	-	-	TGCGCCAGCAGCCAAAGAGAAGGGGGAACGGGACCTTCTCCCTATGGCTACACCTTC	CASSQREGGTGPSPYGYTF
TRBV12-3/TRBV12-4	TRBJ2-5	-	-	TGTGCCAGCAGTTTACCGGACAGCCAAGAGACCCAGTACTTC	CASSLPDSQETQYF
TRBV10-2	TRBJ2-4	-	-	TGCGCCAGGGGGCTGCGAGGCACAGACATTCAGTATTTC	CARGLRGTDIQYF
TRBV6-1	TRBJ2-3	-	TRBD2	TGTGCCACGCGGGGGGGGAGAGGGACAGATACGCAGTATTTC	CATRGGRGTDTQYF
TRBV10-1	TRBJ2-1	-	TRBD2	TGCGCCAGCAGTGTAGGGCTAGCGGGTTTCCAAGAGACCCAGTTCTTC	CASSVGLAGFQETQFF
TRBV6-1	TRBJ2-3	large	-	TGTGCCAGCAGTGAAGCTCTAGCCCGCACAGATACGCAGTATTTT	CASSEALARTDTQYF
TRBV7-6	TRBJ2-1	-	-	TGTGCCAGCAGCTTGGGGATCCAGATGGGGACCTCCAATGAGCAGTTCTTC	CASSLGIQMGTSNEQFF
TRBV7-2	TRBJ2-1	-	-	TGTGCCAGCAGCCTCCGTATGACGGGAGGGGGCGATGAGCAGTTCTTC	CASSLRMTGGGDEQFF
TRBV28	TRBJ2-7	few	TRBD1	TGTGCCAGCACCCTACAGGGGGATTCCTACGAGCAGTACTTC	CASTLQGDSYEQYF
TRBV11-2	TRBJ2-1	-	-	TGTGCCAGCAGCCATGGGACTCCCAATGAGCAGTTCTTC	CASSHGTPNEQFF
TRBV6-1	TRBJ2-1	-	TRBD1	TGTGCCAGCAGTGTCCGGGACAGGGACAATGAGCAGTTCTTC	CASSVRDRDNEQFF
TRBV6-1	TRBJ2-3	-	-	TGTGCCAGCAGTCCCCTGGGGGGCACAGAGACGCAGTATTTC	CASSPLGGTETQYF
TRBV4-2	TRBJ2-1	medium-sized	-	TGTGCCAGCAGCCAAGATGGAGACATCAAGCAGTTCTTC	CASSQDGDIKQFF
TRBV6-1	TRBJ2-7	medium-sized	TRBD1	TGTGCCAGCAGTGAAAAGCCCGGGACAGGGGGCGACGAGCAGTACTTC	CASSEKPGTGGDEQYF
TRBV9	TRBJ2-1	-	-	TGTGCCAGCAGCGCCGCCGGGACCACGGAGCAGTTCTTC	CASSAAGTTEQFF
TRBV6-1	TRBJ2-1	few	TRBD2	TGTGCCAGCAGGGGTGGAGCGGGGGCCAACTCCTACAATGAGCAGTTCTTC	CASRGGAGANSYNEQFF